The 28 T cell receptor beta chains listed next were all sequenced from one sample in a study of beta chain features in type 1 diabetes. Expressed TCRB transcripts were sequenced after all isolated RNA was converted to cDNA. The assay was immunoSEQ multiplex PCR, and TCRdb's table has in-frame clones only and misses some. Among 300,000 to 400,000 clones listed, roughly 9.6% were seen once. The sample was naive CD4+ T cells from blood. The source is a woman aged 25 to 39 in good health.

The chain links TRBV7-8 to TRBJ2-3, with TRBD2 matching over 11 bases. CDR1 and CDR2 from the germline V gene are SGHVS and FQNEAQ. J lost 6 bases, V lost 8 bases, and 7 bases had no gene match. This CDR3 has 14 residues. DNA of the CDR3: TGTGCCAGCGGGGTAGCGGGAGGGACCGATACGCAGTATTTT. Protein: CASGVAGGTDTQYF.

The J gene is TRBJ1-2, the V gene TRBV28, with 7 bases aligning to TRBD1. Germline loops: CDR1 MDHEN, CDR2 SYDVKM. V lost 4 bases to trimming and J lost 0 bases; unmatched junction nucleotides: 5. The CDR3 has 15 amino acids. In DNA form, the CDR3 reads TGTGCCAGCAGTTCGGACAGGCCTACTAACTATGGCTACACCTTC. Amino acids: CASSSDRPTNYGYTF.

This clone was recorded a few times. The V and J genes are TRBV28 and TRBJ2-7; TRBD2 aligns across 9 bases. V was clipped by 3 bases and J by 0 bases; unmatched bases: 3. The CDR3 spans 15 residues. Germline V CDR1 and CDR2: MDHEN, SYDVKM. Written as DNA, the CDR3 is TGTGCCAGCAGTTTTAAGCGGGGGGCCTCCTACGAGCAGTACTTC. It codes for CASSFKRGASYEQYF.

Only a few counts were recorded for this clone. The chain uses TRBV10-3 and TRBJ2-2; 9 positions agree with TRBD1. Per the germline V gene, CDR1 is ENHRY and CDR2 is SYGVKD. V trimming: 3 bases; J trimming: 4 bases; junction bases outside the gene matches: 9. The CDR3 has 17 residues. The CDR3 region is CAISDLTGTGFTGELFF. CDR3 DNA sequence: TGTGCCATCAGTGACCTCACCGGGACAGGGTTCACCGGGGAGCTGTTTTTT.

This clone has only a few counts. The chain employs TRBV15 and TRBJ2-7, with 8 bases matching TRBD1. With 1 base clipped from V and 4 bases from J, the junction kept 6 bases outside the gene matches. The CDR3 loop spans 15 amino acids. The germline V gene has CDR1 LNHNV and CDR2 YYDKDF (reference sequence). The CDR3 region has the DNA TGTGCCACCAGCAGAGGGGCAGGGGGCACGTACGAGCAGTACTTC. Protein sequence: CATSRGAGGTYEQYF.

The table lists this clone with a few counts. The chain combines TRBV6-6 with TRBJ2-1; the match to TRBD1 covers 8 bases. Per germline, CDR1 MNHNY and CDR2 SVGAGI (reference sequence). CDR3 size: 16 residues. The junction had 11 bases not matched to a gene; V was cut back by 6 bases and J by 4 bases. CDR3 sequence (DNA): TGTGCCAGCAGGCCGATACAGGGGGTTGAGTACAATGAGCAGTTCTTC. Residues: CASRPIQGVEYNEQFF.

V usage is TRBV10-3 and J usage is TRBJ2-1; 9 bases match TRBD2. The CDR3 covers 15 residues. The V and J ends lost 10 bases and 6 bases, in that order; junction bases with no gene match: 13. Germline V lookup: CDR1 ENHRY, CDR2 SYGVKD. The DNA for the CDR3 is TGTGCCACACGACTAGCGGATGGGGGACTCAATGAGCAGTTCTTC. Protein sequence: CATRLADGGLNEQFF.

The chain uses TRBV5-1 and TRBJ2-5, with D possibly matching TRBD2 (5 bases). CDR3 length: 14 residues. Per germline, CDR1 SGHRS and CDR2 YFSETQ. V lost 4 bases, J lost 5 bases, and 15 bases lay in between. The CDR3 reads CASSEGSGWETQYF. The CDR3 coding sequence is TGCGCCAGCAGCGAAGGGTCGGGGTGGGAGACCCAGTACTTC.

A few counts support this clone. The CDR3 here is CAWSWGWGDEKLFF. The DNA of the CDR3 is TGTGCCTGGAGTTGGGGTTGGGGCGATGAAAAACTGTTTTTT. This sequence joins TRBV30 and TRBJ1-4; D possibly corresponds to TRBD1 (5 bases). V was shortened by 2 bases and J by 6 bases, with 13 bases between the two germline ends. Germline assignment: CDR1 GTSNPN and CDR2 SVGIG (reference sequence). The CDR3 covers 14 residues.

Concerning this clone itself: The identical CDR3 is also encoded by other nucleotide sequences in the sample. V gene TRBV28 combines with J gene TRBJ2-7; D remains unclear. Trimming stripped 4 bases from V and 3 bases from J, with 4 bases between. The germline V gene encodes CDR1 MDHEN and CDR2 SYDVKM. The CDR3 extends over 11 amino acids. The CDR3 loop is CASSSVYEQYF. The CDR3 bases are TGTGCCAGCAGTTCGGTCTACGAGCAGTACTTC. The whole variable domain, remainder taken from reference TRBV28 and TRBJ2-7, is DVKVTQSSRYLVKRTGEKVFLECVQDMDHENMFWYRQDPGLGLRLIYFSYDVKMKEKGDIPEGYSVSREKKERFSLILESASTNQTSMYLCASSSVYEQYFGPGTRLTVT.

In this sample, this clone turned up a few times. The rearrangement uses TRBV28 and TRBJ2-3, with TRBD2 identical over 15 bases. V lost 5 bases and J lost 2; bases outside the gene matches: 5. Per germline, CDR1 MDHEN and CDR2 SYDVKM. The CDR3 runs 17 residues. For the CDR3, the DNA is TGTGCCAGCAGTCCCCGGACTAGCGGGAGGGTCACAGATACGCAGTATTTT. This translates into CASSPRTSGRVTDTQYF.

This clone has more than one count but fewer than ten. The genes are TRBV28 and TRBJ1-1; D is perhaps TRBD1 (5 bases). Per the germline V gene, CDR1 is MDHEN and CDR2 is SYDVKM. Deletions cut 11 bases from V and 1 base from J, with 17 bases between. This CDR3 spans 14 amino acids. CDR3: CAVVSGAANTEAFF. The CDR3, as DNA: TGTGCCGTCGTAAGTGGGGCAGCGAACACTGAAGCTTTCTTT.

This clone was counted between two and nine times. V gene TRBV7-2 combines with J gene TRBJ2-3; 8 nucleotides line up with TRBD2. CDR1 and CDR2 from the germline V gene are SGHTA and FQGNSA. The CDR3 is 15 residues long. Trimming took 4 bases from V and 1 from J; bases not matched to a gene: 4. The chain's CDR3 is CASSSLAGRTDTQYF. CDR3 in DNA: TGTGCCAGCAGCTCCTTAGCGGGACGCACAGATACGCAGTATTTT.

This clone has a handful of counts. The chain has TRBV19 and TRBJ2-1; TRBD2 matches at 7 bases. Germline V gene lookup returns CDR1 LNHDA and CDR2 SQIVND (reference sequence). V was clipped by 4 bases and J by 6 bases; unmatched bases: 0. The CDR3 runs 12 residues. CDR3 sequence reads: CASSTSGNEQFF. The CDR3 coding sequence is TGTGCCAGTAGTACTAGCGGCAATGAGCAGTTCTTC.

This clone was picked up a small number of times. Within the sample, other DNA sequences also encode this same CDR3. This sequence joins TRBV20-1 and TRBJ2-7, with D possibly TRBD2 on 5 matching bases. The CDR3 contains 11 residues. Germline V gene lookup returns CDR1 DFQATT and CDR2 SNEGSKA (reference sequence). Trimming left V 3 bases short and J 3 bases short, with 6 bases between. CDR3 sequence (DNA): TGCAGTGCTAGGCGGGTCTACGAGCAGTACTTC. Its translation is CSARRVYEQYF.

This clone was counted only a few times. This rearrangement joins TRBV7-3 to TRBJ2-3, with 12 bases identical to TRBD2. With 5 bases clipped from V and 0 bases from J, the junction kept 9 bases outside the gene matches. Germline V gene lookup returns CDR1 SGHTA and CDR2 FQGTGA. The CDR3 runs 18 residues. This chain's CDR3 is CASSRGLAGRSSTDTQYF. The CDR3 DNA is TGTGCCAGCAGCCGGGGACTAGCGGGCCGGTCTAGCACAGATACGCAGTATTTT.

In its sample, this clone was seen a few times. The rearrangement links TRBV21-1 to TRBJ2-7; TRBD1 was called by the table and not checked on the DNA. TRBV21-1 is described as a pseudogene. The CDR3 is 15 amino acids. CDR3 in amino acids: CASSTPGQVVGEQYF. CDR3 in DNA: TGTGCCAGCAGCACCCCGGGACAGGTAGTGGGCGAGCAGTACTTC.

This clone was found a few times. This chain connects TRBV4-3 to TRBJ2-1; the match to TRBD1 covers 7 bases. V dropped 4 bases and J dropped 10; count of bases not matched to a gene: 4. The germline gives CDR1 LGHNA, CDR2 YSLEER. This CDR3 contains 12 residues. In DNA form, the CDR3 reads TGCGCCAGCAGCCGAGAACAGGGGGAGCAGTTCTTC. This sequence encodes CASSREQGEQFF.

The V gene is TRBV19, the J gene TRBJ2-7; TRBD1 matches at 8 bases. Germline CDR1 and CDR2: LNHDA and SQIVND (reference sequence). The CDR3 is 15 residues long. After removal of 5 bases from V and 3 bases from J, the junction contained 9 bases not matched to a gene. CDR3 in DNA: TGTGCCAGTAGTGTAATGACAGGGGTCCGCTACGAGCAGTACTTC. This codes for CASSVMTGVRYEQYF.

This clone was seen a handful of times. The V gene is TRBV29-1, the J gene TRBJ2-5, with D possibly being TRBD1 (5 bases). The germline V and J ends were trimmed by 5 bases and 4 bases, with 23 bases remaining between them. Per the germline V gene, CDR1 is SQVTM and CDR2 is ANQGSEA. This CDR3 has 16 amino acids. CDR3 residues: CSVKGQSSPTPETQYF. In DNA, the CDR3 is TGCAGCGTTAAGGGGCAGAGTTCCCCCACCCCAGAGACCCAGTACTTC.

This clone was counted between two and nine times. The rearrangement uses TRBV6-6 and TRBJ2-5, with TRBD1 matching 7 bases. The CDR3 sequence is 14 residues long. Losses at the gene ends were 2 bases for V and 2 bases for J; bases not matched to a gene: 2. CDR1 and CDR2 (germline): MNHNY, SVGAGI (reference sequence). This chain's CDR3 is CASSYKGQQETQYF. CDR3 DNA: TGTGCCAGCAGTTACAAGGGACAGCAAGAGACCCAGTACTTC.

The V and J genes are TRBV28 and TRBJ1-4, with 7 nucleotides matching TRBD1. This CDR3 spans 15 amino acids. Germline V gene sequence: CDR1 MDHEN, CDR2 SYDVKM. Unmatched junction bases numbered 11, after V lost 5 bases and J lost 8 bases. The CDR3 sequence: CASSGSDRAGEKLFF. The CDR3 DNA is TGTGCCAGCAGTGGAAGCGACAGGGCAGGCGAAAAACTGTTTTTT.

The V gene is TRBV27, the J gene TRBJ2-5; no clear D gene. The CDR3 runs 13 residues. V was clipped by 5 bases and J by 5 bases, with 12 bases between them. Germline-derived CDR1 and CDR2 are MNHEY and SMNVEV (reference sequence). DNA of the CDR3: TGTGCCAGCAGTCTCCGGTCGGGTGAGACCCAGTACTTC. Amino acids: CASSLRSGETQYF.

This clone was observed a few times. The chain joins TRBV9 to TRBJ2-2; 7 bases are a match to TRBD2. The CDR3 is 15 residues long. The V gene's germline CDR1 is SGDLS and CDR2 YYNGEE. V lost 2 bases to trimming and J lost 5 bases; unmatched junction nucleotides: 6. In DNA, the CDR3 is TGTGCCAGCAGCGTGCGCGGGGGAGGGACCGGGGAGCTGTTTTTT. Translating it yields CASSVRGGGTGELFF.

The table lists this clone with a few counts. The chain couples TRBV5-1 to TRBJ2-7; 10 bases agree with TRBD2. CDR1 and CDR2 (germline): SGHRS, YFSETQ. V shed 0 bases and J 2 bases; nucleotides not matched to a gene: 11. This CDR3 has 18 residues. CDR3 protein: CASSLEASGRWATYEQYF. CDR3 in DNA: TGCGCCAGCAGCTTGGAGGCTAGCGGGAGATGGGCAACCTACGAGCAGTACTTC.

This clone came up many times. This chain connects TRBV4-3 to TRBJ2-2; 9 bases line up with TRBD1. This CDR3 comprises 14 residues. J was trimmed by 5 bases and V by 8 bases; bases with no gene match: 6. Germline CDR1 reads LGHNA; CDR2 reads YSLEER. The chain's CDR3 is CASSRTGATGELFF. The CDR3 coding sequence is TGCGCCAGCTCCCGGACAGGGGCGACCGGGGAGCTGTTTTTT.

This chain links TRBV9 with TRBJ2-7; TRBD2 aligns across 8 bases. V trimming: 4 bases; J trimming: 5 bases; junction bases outside the gene matches: 11. CDR1 is SGDLS, CDR2 YYNGEE, per germline. This CDR3 comprises 15 residues. This CDR3 reads CASSSRTSFSHEQYF. CDR3 DNA sequence: TGTGCCAGCAGCTCCAGGACTAGCTTTTCCCACGAGCAGTACTTC.

This sequence joins TRBV25-1 and TRBJ2-2, with 7 bases fitting TRBD1. CDR1 is MGHDK, CDR2 SYGVNS, per germline. This CDR3 region has 14 residues. V shed 4 bases, J shed 4 bases, and the junction held 3 bases outside the gene matches. The CDR3 is CASSGQGVTGELFF. The CDR3 region has the DNA TGTGCCAGCAGTGGGCAGGGGGTCACCGGGGAGCTGTTTTTT. Complete variable domain (other parts from reference TRBV25-1 and TRBJ2-2): EADIYQTPRYLVIGTGKKITLECSQTMGHDKMYWYQQDPGMELHLIHYSYGVNSTEKGDLSSESTVSRIRTEHFPLTLESARPSHTSQYLCASSGQGVTGELFFGEGSRLTVL.